The source of this T cell receptor beta chain is a study of shared clonotypes between healthy human individuals. For the study at large: Three CD4 naive, three CD4 memory, two CD8 naive and one CD8 memory plate were used per donor.

This clone was seen just once. The germline V gene encodes CDR1 SGHNT and CDR2 YYREEE (reference sequence). Trimming removed 4 bases from V and 0 bases from J, with 17 bases in between. The CDR3 consists of 17 residues. Here immunoSEQ multiplex PCR was the method, and the copy in TCRdb shows in-frame clones only, minus some. Here the sample spans 2 million to 3 million clones, 93% being singletons. Sequencing input: naive CD4+ T cells from PBMCs. As for subset: CD45RA+ positively selected. This clonotype originated in a man aged 18 to 35 in good health. Some clones in this sample may be carry-over from other donors' samples. The gene calls are TRBV5-4 and TRBJ2-1, with D uncertain. CDR3 amino acids: CASSVEVSLSSYNEQFF. The CDR3 DNA is TGTGCCAGCAGCGTTGAGGTGAGCTTATCCTCCTACAATGAGCAGTTCTTC.